This T cell receptor beta chain was profiled in a study of blood T cell repertoires in COVID-19. Study as a whole: Samples taken during acute and convalescent COVID-19 were collected in the United States, Italy and Spain. Nucleic acid was either cDNA or gDNA, and it came from T cells, B-cell-depleted T cells, or PBMCs.

Germline loops: CDR1 SGHNT, CDR2 YENEEA. V was clipped by 7 bases and J by 7 bases; unmatched bases: 6. The CDR3 has 13 amino acids. Under the authors' procedure: Amplification of reference gene primers was used by the study to estimate nucleated cell counts. Clones were sequenced by immunoSEQ multiplex PCR, and TCRdb holds only the in-frame ones, with some missing. V and J calls and clone size are given by that table; D and trimming were obtained from the DNA. Altogether approximately 160,000 clones are present, just over 85% being singletons, with the ten largest covering 7%. V gene TRBV11-3 combines with J gene TRBJ2-1; 8 bases fit TRBD2. The sequence came from a man in his fifties or sixties with active or convalescent COVID-19. The sequenced sample was peripheral blood. The chain's CDR3 is CASTEREINEQFF. The CDR3 nucleotides are TGTGCCAGCACCGAGCGGGAGATTAATGAGCAGTTCTTC.